These 22 T cell receptor beta chains were sequenced from one sample in a study of blood T cell repertoires in COVID-19. Sequenced by immunoSEQ multiplex PCR; TCRdb stores in-frame clones only, minus some. The sample includes 240,000 or so clones, 82% of them seen just once. Sequenced input: peripheral blood. Receptors originate from a woman between 18 and 29 years old with acute or convalescent COVID-19.

This chain uses TRBV28 with TRBJ2-3; D perhaps matches TRBD2 (6 bases). Germline V gives CDR1 MDHEN, CDR2 SYDVKM. This CDR3 contains 15 residues. The V end lost 3 bases, the J end lost 0 bases, and 10 bases lay between the germline ends. CDR3 residues: CASSFAGTSTDTQYF. In DNA form, the CDR3 reads TGTGCCAGCAGTTTTGCGGGAACTAGCACAGATACGCAGTATTTT.

The rearrangement uses TRBV11-2 and TRBJ2-2, with 8 bases lining up with TRBD1. V trimming: 5 bases; J trimming: 2 bases; junction bases outside the gene matches: 4. From germline, CDR1 is SGHAT and CDR2 FQNNGV. This CDR3 spans 15 amino acids. The CDR3, as DNA: TGTGCCAGCAGCGCCGGGACAGGAAACACCGGGGAGCTGTTTTTT. Its protein is CASSAGTGNTGELFF.

The V gene is TRBV19, the J gene TRBJ2-1; TRBD1 agrees at 9 bases. V lost 0 bases, J lost 6 bases, and 9 bases stayed unmatched. This CDR3 comprises 17 residues. CDR1 LNHDA and CDR2 SQIVND come from the germline V gene (reference sequence). The CDR3 reads CASSIDPGTGMFNEQFF. CDR3 nucleotides: TGTGCCAGTAGTATAGATCCCGGGACAGGGATGTTCAATGAGCAGTTCTTC.

The genes are TRBV20-1 and TRBJ2-5, with 9 bases that match TRBD2. Germline CDR1 DFQATT, CDR2 SNEGSKA (reference sequence). The length of the CDR3 is 15 residues. V trimming: 3 bases; J trimming: 2 bases; junction bases outside the gene matches: 7. The CDR3 loop is CSASASGRPQETQYF. DNA of the CDR3: TGCAGTGCTAGTGCCAGCGGGAGGCCGCAAGAGACCCAGTACTTC.

This clone has a single count. The chain links TRBV18 to TRBJ2-1, with a tentative D call TRBD2 (6 bases). The germline CDR1 and CDR2 sequences are KGHSH and LQKENI. There are 21 residues in the CDR3. V lost 2 bases and J lost 0, with 26 bases in between. This chain's CDR3 is CASSPIRFGSSEVPSYNEQFF. CDR3 in DNA: TGTGCCAGCTCACCAATCCGCTTTGGGTCTAGCGAAGTACCCTCCTACAATGAGCAGTTCTTC.

V gene TRBV28 combines with J gene TRBJ1-3, with D perhaps matching TRBD1 (6 bases). V lost 3 bases to trimming and J lost 0 bases, with 9 bases between them. CDR3 length: 15 residues. The germline V gene has CDR1 MDHEN and CDR2 SYDVKM. For the CDR3, the DNA is TGTGCCAGCAGTTTTCCAGGGGACTCTGGAAACACCATATATTTT. Its translation: CASSFPGDSGNTIYF.

V gene TRBV20-1 combines with J gene TRBJ2-5; D perhaps matches TRBD1 (6 bases). There are 14 residues in the CDR3. V lost 3 bases to trimming and J lost 7 bases, with 18 bases between them. Looked up from germline, CDR1 is DFQATT and CDR2 is SNEGSKA (reference sequence). The CDR3 DNA reads TGCAGTGCTAGTGCCTCGACAGGCCAGCGGACCCAGTACTTC. Translating gives CSASASTGQRTQYF.

This chain uses TRBV3-1 (or the pseudogene TRBV3-2) with TRBJ1-3; D is unresolved. This CDR3 contains 15 residues. The ends were cut back, 6 bases at V and 2 bases at J, with 14 bases in the middle. Per the germline V gene, CDR1 is LGHDT and CDR2 is YNNKEL (reference sequence). The CDR3 sequence: CASRLNPSPGNTIYF. CDR3 DNA: TGTGCCAGCAGACTTAACCCAAGTCCTGGAAACACCATATATTTT.

The V and J genes are TRBV4-1 and TRBJ2-1, with 9 bases that match TRBD2. Germline V gives CDR1 MGHRA, CDR2 YSYEKL. J was trimmed by 7 bases and V by 1 base; bases with no gene match: 11. The CDR3 sequence is 17 residues long. In DNA, the CDR3 is TGCGCCAGCAGCCAAGCCGCGACTAGCGGAGGGGGGAATGAGCAGTTCTTC. Translation gives CASSQAATSGGGNEQFF.

The CDR3 DNA reads TGCAGCGTTGAGGACTACGTCTACAATGAGCAGTTCTTC. It specifies CSVEDYVYNEQFF. This chain uses TRBV29-1 with TRBJ2-1; the D gene is possibly TRBD2 (6 bases). The CDR3 sequence is 13 residues long. Germline V gene sequence: CDR1 SQVTM, CDR2 ANQGSEA. The ends were cut back, 3 bases at V and 3 bases at J, with 9 bases in the middle.

This clone was observed once. This chain links TRBV9 with TRBJ2-2, with D possibly matching TRBD1 (6 bases). Per the germline V gene, CDR1 is SGDLS and CDR2 is YYNGEE. The CDR3 extends over 14 amino acids. V was clipped by 3 bases and J by 6 bases, with 12 bases between them. CDR3 protein: CASSARQAAGELFF. The DNA of the CDR3 is TGTGCCAGCAGCGCCCGACAGGCGGCCGGGGAGCTGTTTTTT.

The chain links TRBV20-1 to TRBJ2-2; D unclear. Germline assignment: CDR1 DFQATT and CDR2 SNEGSKA (reference sequence). The CDR3 is 11 amino acids. The V and J ends lost 5 bases and 5 bases respectively, with 6 bases between them. The CDR3 sequence is CSAPRTGELFF. The DNA for the CDR3 is TGCAGTGCTCCTAGGACCGGGGAGCTGTTTTTT.

This clone was recorded once. The chain is built from TRBV10-3 and TRBJ2-7, with 9 bases that match TRBD1. The V gene's germline CDR1 is ENHRY and CDR2 SYGVKD. The CDR3 totals 12 residues. After removal of 10 bases from V and 3 bases from J, the junction contained 4 bases not matched to a gene. The CDR3 DNA sequence: TGTGCCACAGCGACAGGGGGCTACGAGCAGTACTTC. This codes for CATATGGYEQYF.

The chain combines TRBV5-1 with TRBJ1-1; the match to TRBD1 covers 7 bases. CDR1 SGHRS and CDR2 YFSETQ come from the germline V gene. The V and J ends lost 4 bases and 0 bases, in that order; junction bases with no gene match: 6. This CDR3 has 15 amino acids. CDR3 protein: CASSPRGQMNTEAFF. CDR3 nucleotides: TGCGCCAGCAGCCCGAGGGGACAGATGAACACTGAAGCTTTCTTT.

The chain recombines TRBV9 with TRBJ1-2, with 8 nucleotides matching TRBD1. With V trimmed by 6 bases and J by 0 bases, 1 base remained unmatched. The CDR3 runs 13 residues. From germline, CDR1 is SGDLS and CDR2 YYNGEE. CDR3 sequence: CASNRGSNYGYTF. The CDR3 DNA follows: TGTGCCAGCAACAGGGGGTCTAACTATGGCTACACCTTC.

A few counts support this clone. Other DNA sequences in the same sample also yield this CDR3. V and J are TRBV7-9 and TRBJ1-6; TRBD1 matches at 9 bases. V shed 4 bases, J shed 6 bases, and the junction held 1 base outside the gene matches. Germline CDR1 is SEHNR and CDR2 is FQNEAQ (reference sequence). The CDR3 consists of 14 residues. CDR3 sequence: CASSSDRGNSPLHF. For the CDR3, the DNA is TGTGCCAGCAGCTCGGACAGGGGTAATTCACCCCTCCACTTT.

The sample holds a few counts of this clone. V is TRBV2 and J is TRBJ2-7, with D perhaps TRBD1 (6 bases). The CDR3 is 14 amino acids. CDR1 is SNHLY, CDR2 FYNNEI, per germline. With 6 bases removed from V and 3 bases from J, the gap between germline ends came to 15 bases. The CDR3 bases are TGTGCCAGCAGAGCGACAGGACAGAACTACGAGCAGTACTTC. It codes for CASRATGQNYEQYF.

The gene calls are TRBV28 and TRBJ1-2, with TRBD1 identical over 9 bases. Germline CDR1 MDHEN, CDR2 SYDVKM. This CDR3 contains 13 residues. With 2 bases clipped from V and 5 bases from J, the junction kept 0 bases outside the gene matches. The CDR3 DNA sequence: TGTGCCAGCAGTTTAGGGACAGGGTATGGCTACACCTTC. Its translation is CASSLGTGYGYTF.

V gene TRBV6-2 or TRBV6-3 combines with J gene TRBJ2-3, with 9 bases aligning to TRBD2. V lost 2 bases and J lost 6; bases outside the gene matches: 15. CDR3 length: 18 amino acids. Germline lookup yields CDR1 MNHEY and CDR2 SVGEGT. For the CDR3, the DNA is TGTGCCAGCAGTTACCCCATACTAGCGGGCACCAACTCGGATACGCAGTATTTT. It codes for CASSYPILAGTNSDTQYF.

The chain joins TRBV30 to TRBJ2-1, with 9 bases lining up with TRBD2. This CDR3 is 12 amino acids long. V lost 3 bases, J lost 13 bases, and 7 bases stayed unmatched. From germline, CDR1 is GTSNPN and CDR2 SVGIG (reference sequence). The chain's CDR3 is CAWRPSGAEQFF. In nucleotides, the CDR3 is TGTGCCTGGAGGCCTAGCGGGGCAGAACAGTTCTTC.

The gene calls are TRBV14 and TRBJ2-7, with 14 bases fitting TRBD2. The junction had 23 bases not matched to a gene; V was cut back by 3 bases and J by 4 bases. Germline assignment: CDR1 SGHDN and CDR2 FVKESK. CDR3 length: 22 amino acids. This CDR3 reads CASSHALGQVGLAGGRLYEQYF. The CDR3 DNA reads as TGTGCCAGCAGCCACGCCCTAGGACAGGTCGGACTAGCGGGAGGCCGGTTATACGAGCAGTACTTC.

The rearrangement uses TRBV6-1 and TRBJ2-6; 8 positions agree with TRBD1. This CDR3 has 17 residues. The germline V gene has CDR1 MNHNS and CDR2 SASEGT. V gave up 4 bases and J gave up 3 bases; unmatched junction bases: 8. CDR3 residues: CASSGYRGVVGANVLTF. DNA of the CDR3: TGTGCCAGCAGTGGCTACAGGGGGGTGGTTGGGGCCAACGTCCTGACTTTC.